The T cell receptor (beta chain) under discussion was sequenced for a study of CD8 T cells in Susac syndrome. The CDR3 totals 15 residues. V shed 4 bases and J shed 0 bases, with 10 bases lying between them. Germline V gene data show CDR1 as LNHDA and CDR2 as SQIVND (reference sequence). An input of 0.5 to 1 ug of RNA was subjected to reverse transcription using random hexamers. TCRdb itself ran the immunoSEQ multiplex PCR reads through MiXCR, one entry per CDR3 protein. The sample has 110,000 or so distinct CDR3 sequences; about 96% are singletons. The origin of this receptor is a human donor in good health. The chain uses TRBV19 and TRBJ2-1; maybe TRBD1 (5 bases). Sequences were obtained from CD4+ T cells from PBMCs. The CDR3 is CASSNGQGSYNEQFF. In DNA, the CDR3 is TGTGCCAGTAGTAACGGACAAGGCTCCTACAATGAGCAGTTCTTC.